The 27 T cell receptor beta chains given below trace back to one sample, sequenced in a study of OX40 agonist ivuxolimab in advanced cancers. The protocol was immunoSEQ multiplex PCR, while the TCRdb copy is restricted to in-frame clones and leaves out a portion. The sample comprises about 6,500 clones, roughly 70% of which are singletons, and roughly 18% rests with the top ten. The sequences come from CD4+ or CD8+ T cells sorted from blood, collected in a trial of the OX40 agonist ivuxolimab. These receptor sequences come from an adult with an advanced solid tumor such as melanoma, head and neck, liver or kidney cancer.

The chain recombines TRBV10-3 with TRBJ1-2; weak D call: TRBD1 (6 bases). V lost 8 bases to trimming and J lost 6 bases, with 22 bases between them. CDR1 ENHRY and CDR2 SYGVKD come from the germline V gene. CDR3 size: 15 residues. DNA for the CDR3: TGTGCCATCCTACTCCGGGGGGCGCAGATAGATGGCTACACCTTC. Amino acid sequence: CAILLRGAQIDGYTF.

The rearrangement joins TRBV7-9 to TRBJ2-3, with 11 positions matching TRBD2. Trimming removed 4 bases from V and 2 bases from J; junction bases left unmatched: 11. This CDR3 spans 18 amino acids. Germline lookup yields CDR1 SEHNR and CDR2 FQNEAQ (reference sequence). CDR3 loop: CASSSTQSLAGDTDTQYF. CDR3 DNA sequence: TGTGCCAGCAGCTCCACCCAATCACTAGCGGGGGACACAGATACGCAGTATTTT. Drawing the rest from reference TRBV7-9 and TRBJ2-3, the complete variable domain is DTGVSQNPRHKITKRGQNVTFRCDPISEHNRLYWYRQTLGQGPEFLTYFQNEAQLEKSRLLSDRFSAERPKGSFSTLEIQRTEQGDSAMYLCASSSTQSLAGDTDTQYFGPGTRLTVL.

The chain couples TRBV11-2 to TRBJ1-1; D uncertain. The CDR3 loop spans 12 amino acids. V was clipped by 8 bases and J by 1 base, with 8 bases between them. The germline V gene has CDR1 SGHAT and CDR2 FQNNGV. The CDR3 reads CASQLGNTEAFF. The CDR3 nucleotides are TGTGCCAGCCAGCTTGGGAACACTGAAGCTTTCTTT.

This chain connects TRBV7-2 to TRBJ1-6, with TRBD1 matching 7 bases. V lost 0 bases, J lost 10 bases, and 12 bases stayed unmatched. CDR1 and CDR2 from the germline V gene are SGHTA and FQGNSA. The length of the CDR3 is 17 residues. This CDR3 reads CASSLAKDRPLRSPLHF. The CDR3 nucleotides are TGTGCCAGCAGCTTAGCCAAGGACAGGCCCCTTCGGTCACCCCTCCACTTT.

This chain connects TRBV7-9 to TRBJ2-7; a possible D gene is TRBD1 (6 bases). V was pared by 5 bases and J by 6 bases, with 20 bases between. CDR3 length: 15 amino acids. The germline V gene encodes CDR1 SEHNR and CDR2 FQNEAQ (reference sequence). DNA of the CDR3: TGTGCCAGCAGCCCGGCCGGGACAACCAGGGGCGAGCAGTACTTC. This codes for CASSPAGTTRGEQYF.

This chain's CDR3 is CASSQDAGHNEQFF. The DNA of the CDR3 is TGCGCCAGCAGCCAAGACGCCGGCCACAATGAGCAGTTCTTC. The chain has TRBV4-1 and TRBJ2-1; no definite D call. The CDR3 has 14 amino acids. V was pared by 0 bases and J by 5 bases, with 8 bases between. Per the germline V gene, CDR1 is MGHRA and CDR2 is YSYEKL.

DNA of the CDR3: TGTGCCAGCACCCCAAGTACTAGCGGGGGGCCAGGCCAAGAGACCCAGTACTTC. Translated, it gives CASTPSTSGGPGQETQYF. The chain has TRBV4-2 and TRBJ2-5; 12 nucleotides line up with TRBD2. The CDR3 sequence is 18 residues long. Trimming took 7 bases from V and 1 from J; bases not matched to a gene: 13. Germline CDR1 LGHNA, CDR2 YNFKEQ.

The rearrangement uses TRBV5-4 and TRBJ1-1; D remains ambiguous. Trimming stripped 0 bases from V and 0 bases from J, with 6 bases between. This CDR3 is 14 amino acids long. Germline V gene sequence: CDR1 SGHNT, CDR2 YYREEE (reference sequence). CDR3 sequence reads: CASSLADMNTEAFF. CDR3 coding DNA: TGTGCCAGCAGCTTGGCGGATATGAACACTGAAGCTTTCTTT.

The CDR3, as DNA: TGTGCCACCAGCAGGACGACAGCAACTAATGAAAAACTGTTTTTT. Translation: CATSRTTATNEKLFF. V is TRBV15 and J is TRBJ1-4; TRBD1 might be the D (5 bases). The CDR3 sequence is 15 residues long. V was cut by 3 bases and J by 0 bases, with 8 bases left in between. Germline assignment: CDR1 LNHNV and CDR2 YYDKDF (reference sequence).

The rearrangement links TRBV4-2 to TRBJ2-7; D call uncertain. The V end was cut by 0 bases, the J end by 0 bases, with 6 bases between. The CDR3 is made up of 14 amino acids. CDR1 is LGHNA, CDR2 YNFKEQ, per germline. Here the CDR3 reads CASSQEADSYEQYF. The CDR3 DNA sequence: TGTGCCAGCAGCCAAGAGGCGGACTCCTACGAGCAGTACTTC.

V is TRBV6-6 and J is TRBJ2-3; tentative D call: TRBD1 (6 bases). Per the germline V gene, CDR1 is MNHNY and CDR2 is SVGAGI (reference sequence). This CDR3 has 15 residues. Trimming left V 0 bases short and J 2 bases short, with 9 bases between. The CDR3 DNA reads TGTGCCAGCAGTTACTCGGGGGCGGACACAGATACGCAGTATTTT. Translation: CASSYSGADTDTQYF.

The gene calls are TRBV27 and TRBJ2-7, with D possibly matching TRBD2 (6 bases). The CDR3 covers 11 residues. V lost 6 bases to trimming and J lost 6 bases, with 9 bases between them. The germline gives CDR1 MNHEY, CDR2 SMNVEV (reference sequence). The CDR3 DNA is TGTGCCAGCAGATACGGGGGCGAGCAGTACTTC. It encodes CASRYGGEQYF.

The count of this clone is one. A clone one base away is much larger, so this may be a read error. The CDR3 loop reads CASSSGYDPEAFF. Written as DNA, the CDR3 is TGTGCCAGCAGCTCAGGGTATGATCCTGAAGCTTTCTTT. The rearrangement joins TRBV11-3 to TRBJ1-1; possible D gene TRBD1, 5 bases. V was pared by 4 bases and J by 6 bases, with 12 bases between. From germline, CDR1 is SGHNT and CDR2 YENEEA. CDR3 length equals 13 residues.

The chain carries TRBV7-6 and TRBJ2-5; 7 positions match TRBD1. The junction had 7 bases not matched to a gene; V was cut back by 6 bases and J by 3 bases. Germline lookup yields CDR1 SGHVS and CDR2 FNYEAQ. The CDR3 extends over 14 amino acids. The CDR3 DNA is TGTGCCAGCAGAACCCGGGACAGTGAAGAGACCCAGTACTTC. Translated: CASRTRDSEETQYF.

This clone is termed medium-sized. This chain links TRBV30 with TRBJ2-3; 10 nucleotides agree with TRBD2. V gave up 1 base and J gave up 2 bases; unmatched junction bases: 3. CDR1 is GTSNPN, CDR2 SVGIG, per germline (reference sequence). CDR3 length: 15 residues. Here the CDR3 reads CAWSASGSPTDTQYF. CDR3 sequence (DNA): TGTGCCTGGAGTGCTAGCGGGAGCCCCACAGATACGCAGTATTTT.

V gene TRBV15 combines with J gene TRBJ2-1; either TRBD1 or TRBD2 may supply D (6 bases each). Between the trimmed V and J ends, which lost 3 bases and 12 bases, there was a span of 24 bases. Germline CDR1 LNHNV, CDR2 YYDKDF (reference sequence). This CDR3 has 16 residues. This chain's CDR3 is CATSSTEDPRGVGQFF. The CDR3 nucleotides read TGTGCCACCAGCAGTACGGAGGACCCGAGGGGGGTCGGGCAGTTCTTC.

The chain combines TRBV28 with TRBJ2-7, with D possibly TRBD1 on 5 matching bases. Between the trimmed V and J ends, which lost 8 bases and 1 base, there was a span of 12 bases. Germline V gene lookup returns CDR1 MDHEN and CDR2 SYDVKM. The CDR3 has 13 residues. The CDR3 DNA reads TGTGCCAGCGCGCCAGGGCCATCCTACGAGCAGTACTTC. This translates into CASAPGPSYEQYF.

J is TRBJ1-6 and V is TRBV4-1; D is unclear. The CDR3 runs 13 residues. Trimming stripped 6 bases from V and 12 bases from J, with 15 bases between. Germline V gene data show CDR1 as MGHRA and CDR2 as YSYEKL. CDR3 DNA: TGCGCCAGCAGTCCATCCCATCGAGGACCCCTCCACTTT. Translating gives CASSPSHRGPLHF.

This clone was seen just once. The rearrangement uses TRBV19 and TRBJ2-7; tentative D call: TRBD1 (6 bases). V was shortened by 0 bases and J by 7 bases, with 22 bases between the two germline ends. CDR1 is LNHDA, CDR2 SQIVND, per germline (reference sequence). This CDR3 spans 17 amino acids. Written as DNA, the CDR3 is TGTGCCAGTAGTATAGATCTGCAATCGGGCAGGGGTAAAGAGCAGTACTTC. Its translation: CASSIDLQSGRGKEQYF.

V gene TRBV27 combines with J gene TRBJ2-1, with 7 positions matching TRBD2. The CDR3 extends over 13 amino acids. The germline CDR1 and CDR2 sequences are MNHEY and SMNVEV (reference sequence). CDR3 in DNA: TGTGCAGCGGGAAAGGTAGTCTACAATGAGCAGTTCTTC. Residues: CAAGKVVYNEQFF.

Only a few counts were recorded for this clone. For the CDR3, the DNA is TGTGCCAGCAGTGACGAGTCTAGCGGGAGTTACAATGAGCAGTTCTTC. This sequence encodes CASSDESSGSYNEQFF. J is TRBJ2-1 and V is TRBV6-4, with 10 bases that match TRBD2. The ends lost 2 bases at V and 4 bases at J; junction bases unmatched: 5. The CDR3 has 16 amino acids. The germline CDR1 and CDR2 sequences are MRHNA and SNTAGT.

In this sample, this clone turned up once. The V call is TRBV7-2, the J call TRBJ1-4; D perhaps matches TRBD1 (6 bases). Germline V gene sequence: CDR1 SGHTA, CDR2 FQGNSA. The ends were cut back, 5 bases at V and 0 bases at J, with 10 bases in the middle. CDR3 length equals 15 residues. In nucleotides, the CDR3 is TGTGCCAGCAGCGCCGGGACAACAACTAATGAAAAACTGTTTTTT. Amino acid sequence: CASSAGTTTNEKLFF.

This clone was seen a handful of times. This chain links TRBV11-3 with TRBJ2-1; 8 bases are a match to TRBD1. The CDR3 is 12 residues long. With 5 bases clipped from V and 9 bases from J, the junction kept 3 bases outside the gene matches. In germline, CDR1 is SGHNT, CDR2 YENEEA. CDR3 protein: CASSPGGFEQFF. Written as DNA, the CDR3 is TGTGCCAGCAGCCCAGGGGGCTTTGAGCAGTTCTTC.

The chain couples TRBV25-1 to TRBJ1-3, with D possibly being TRBD1 (5 bases). The CDR3 extends over 14 amino acids. The germline V and J ends were trimmed by 5 bases and 0 bases, with 8 bases remaining between them. CDR1 and CDR2 from the germline V gene are MGHDK and SYGVNS. In DNA, the CDR3 is TGTGCCAGCAGTACAAGGGGCTCTGGAAACACCATATATTTT. Residues: CASSTRGSGNTIYF.

The J gene is TRBJ2-3, the V gene TRBV27, with 7 positions matching TRBD2. J lost 2 bases, V lost 8 bases, and 10 bases had no gene match. The CDR3 is 15 residues long. Per the germline V gene, CDR1 is MNHEY and CDR2 is SMNVEV (reference sequence). As DNA, the CDR3 is TGTGCCAGCCGCCTCACTAGCGCCTCCACAGATACGCAGTATTTT. This sequence encodes CASRLTSASTDTQYF.

This chain joins TRBV6-6 and TRBJ1-1; D is undetermined. This CDR3 has 15 residues. The ends were cut back, 2 bases at V and 6 bases at J, with 16 bases in the middle. Germline values: CDR1 MNHNY, CDR2 SVGAGI (reference sequence). The CDR3 spells CASSYPETRRAEAFF. CDR3 coding DNA: TGTGCCAGCAGTTACCCCGAGACTAGGAGGGCTGAAGCTTTCTTT.

The chain recombines TRBV5-5 with TRBJ2-1, with TRBD2 matching 13 bases. The CDR3 contains 17 residues. The V gene end was trimmed by 4 bases and the J gene end by 8 bases; junction bases not matched to a gene: 12. Germline V gene lookup returns CDR1 SGHKS and CDR2 YYEKEE (reference sequence). The CDR3 DNA is TGTGCCAGCAGCCCCGAACTAGCGGGGGGGCGGGTTGATGAGCAGTTCTTC. This gives the protein CASSPELAGGRVDEQFF.